Shown below are 9 T cell receptor beta chains from a single sample sequenced in a study of control samples from healthy donors and cancer patients. The repertoire was sequenced with immunoSEQ multiplex PCR; TCRdb's copy has only in-frame clones and lacks some. This sample yields some 200,000 clones, of which about 93% are seen a single time; roughly 1.5% belongs to the top ten. The sequencing sample was made of blood. The source is a man between 18 and 35 years old in good health.

The rearrangement links TRBV19 to TRBJ2-7; D may correspond to TRBD1 or TRBD2 (5 bases each). The CDR3 covers 14 residues. The ends were cut back, 9 bases at V and 4 bases at J, with 19 bases in the middle. Germline CDR1 and CDR2: LNHDA and SQIVND (reference sequence). The CDR3 bases are TGTGCCAGCGCAAGGGGACCGTCTCCGTACGAGCAGTACTTC. Amino acids: CASARGPSPYEQYF.

This clone was recorded only once. The chain joins TRBV5-4 to TRBJ1-1, with D possibly matching TRBD1 (5 bases). Between the trimmed V and J ends, which lost 0 bases and 5 bases, there was a span of 14 bases. Germline V gene sequence: CDR1 SGHNT, CDR2 YYREEE (reference sequence). This CDR3 contains 15 residues. CDR3 in amino acids: CASSLVLGGGTEAFF. Written as DNA, the CDR3 is TGTGCCAGCAGCTTGGTACTAGGTGGGGGGACTGAAGCTTTCTTT.

The chain carries TRBV4-1 and TRBJ1-4, with 10 bases lining up with TRBD1. CDR3 length equals 14 residues. V was clipped by 6 bases and J by 8 bases; unmatched bases: 6. Germline CDR1 MGHRA, CDR2 YSYEKL. This CDR3 reads CASSPRDRGEKLFF. The CDR3 DNA sequence: TGCGCCAGCAGTCCCCGGGACAGGGGCGAAAAACTGTTTTTT.

V usage is TRBV6-5 and J usage is TRBJ1-1; no clear D. Germline values: CDR1 MNHEY, CDR2 SVGAGI. This CDR3 has 15 amino acids. V was cut by 5 bases and J by 6 bases, with 19 bases left in between. CDR3 in DNA: TGTGCCAGCAGTCCCCTCGGAAGGGCAAACCCTGAAGCTTTCTTT. Its protein product is CASSPLGRANPEAFF.

The V call is TRBV5-8, the J call TRBJ2-1, with TRBD1 matching 10 bases. Per the germline V gene, CDR1 is SGHTS and CDR2 is YDEGEE. This CDR3 is built from 15 residues. Trimming cost V 2 bases and J 2 bases; bases outside gene matches: 1. The CDR3 region has the DNA TGTGCCAGCAGCTTAGGGACAGGGGCCTACAATGAGCAGTTCTTC. Translating it yields CASSLGTGAYNEQFF.

V usage is TRBV7-3 and J usage is TRBJ2-3; TRBD1 agrees at 7 bases. This CDR3 spans 14 amino acids. Germline loops: CDR1 SGHTA, CDR2 FQGTGA. J was trimmed by 2 bases and V by 5 bases; bases with no gene match: 4. The CDR3 region has the DNA TGTGCCAGCAGCCAGGGACAGACCACAGATACGCAGTATTTT. Residues: CASSQGQTTDTQYF.

This clone was seen only once. The V and J genes are TRBV11-3 and TRBJ1-1; TRBD1 is a possible D gene (5 bases). The length of the CDR3 is 14 residues. CDR1 and CDR2 (germline): SGHNT, YENEEA. V was cut by 3 bases and J by 3 bases, with 11 bases left in between. CDR3 sequence reads: CASSFQRGDTEAFF. CDR3 bases: TGTGCCAGCAGCTTCCAAAGGGGCGACACTGAAGCTTTCTTT.

The genes are TRBV5-5 and TRBJ1-1, with D possibly TRBD1 on 5 matching bases. CDR3 length equals 14 residues. Trimming cost V 2 bases and J 3 bases, with 11 bases left between them. Per germline, CDR1 SGHKS and CDR2 YYEKEE (reference sequence). Written as DNA, the CDR3 is TGTGCCAGCAGCTTCTGGGGCGCGGACACTGAAGCTTTCTTT. Translation gives CASSFWGADTEAFF.

The V gene is TRBV4-1, the J gene TRBJ2-7; D not resolved. The CDR3 spans 11 residues. V was cut by 3 bases and J by 4 bases, with 4 bases left in between. CDR1 is MGHRA, CDR2 YSYEKL, per germline. DNA for the CDR3: TGCGCCAGCAGCCACAAATACGAGCAGTACTTC. As protein: CASSHKYEQYF.